This entry describes one T cell receptor beta chain. This sample stems from a study of blood T cell repertoires in COVID-19. This CDR3 has 14 residues. Trimming pared 8 bases from V and 4 bases from J, leaving 18 bases between. Germline loops: CDR1 MNHEY, CDR2 SVGAGI. Clones were read by immunoSEQ multiplex PCR, and TCRdb kept only the in-frame ones, dropping some. The sample lists roughly 53,000 clones; about nine tenths were seen once. The sequencing sample was made of peripheral blood. The chain recombines TRBV6-5 with TRBJ2-7; D might be TRBD1 (6 bases). The sequence was obtained from a woman of 80 years or more with COVID-19, enrolled during active disease. CDR3 in DNA: TGTGCCAGCCTGAACGGACAGAATATTTACGAGCAGTACTTC. Amino acid sequence: CASLNGQNIYEQYF.